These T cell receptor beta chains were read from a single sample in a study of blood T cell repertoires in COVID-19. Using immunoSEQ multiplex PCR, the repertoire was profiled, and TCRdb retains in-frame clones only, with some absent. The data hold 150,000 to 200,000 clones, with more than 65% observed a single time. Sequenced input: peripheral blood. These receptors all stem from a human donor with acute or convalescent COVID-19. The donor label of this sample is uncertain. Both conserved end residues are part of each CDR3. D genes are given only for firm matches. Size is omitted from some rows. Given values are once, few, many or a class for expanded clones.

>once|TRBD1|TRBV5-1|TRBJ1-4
CASRSAGTGNEKLFF
TGCGCCAGCCGGTCGGCCGGGACAGGGAATGAAAAACTGTTTTTT
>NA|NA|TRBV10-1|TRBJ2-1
CASSELSSRYNEQFF
TGCGCCAGCAGTGAGTTGTCTAGCCGATACAATGAGCAGTTCTTC
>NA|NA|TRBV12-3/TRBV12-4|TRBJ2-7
CASSGTLTGEQYF
TGTGCCAGCAGTGGAACACTAACCGGCGAGCAGTACTTC
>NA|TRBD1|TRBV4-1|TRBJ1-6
CASSQDRDRGAPLHF
TGCGCCAGCAGCCAAGATCGGGACAGGGGAGCACCCCTCCACTTT
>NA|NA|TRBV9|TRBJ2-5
CASSVDGRGETQYF
TGTGCCAGCAGCGTAGACGGCAGGGGAGAGACCCAGTACTTC
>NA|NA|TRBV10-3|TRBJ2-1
CAISAETVGNNEQFF
TGTGCCATCAGTGCGGAGACAGTAGGTAACAATGAGCAGTTCTTC
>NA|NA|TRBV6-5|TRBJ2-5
CASKLLQGGETQYF
TGTGCCAGCAAATTGTTACAGGGCGGCGAGACCCAGTACTTC
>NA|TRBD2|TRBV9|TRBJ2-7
CASSVVGGGTSGRFEPYEQYF
TGTGCCAGCAGCGTAGTAGGAGGCGGCACTAGCGGGAGGTTTGAGCCCTACGAGCAGTACTTC
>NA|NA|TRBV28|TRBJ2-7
CASSPAGGPYEQYF
TGTGCCAGCAGTCCAGCCGGAGGGCCCTACGAGCAGTACTTC
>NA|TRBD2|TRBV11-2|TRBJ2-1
CASSFTSGTSGYNEQFF
TGTGCCAGCAGCTTTACCTCCGGGACTAGCGGATACAATGAGCAGTTCTTC
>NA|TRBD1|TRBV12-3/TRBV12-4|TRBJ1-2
CASSLGQGAFKAF
TGTGCCAGCAGTTTAGGACAGGGGGCTTTCAAAGCCTTC
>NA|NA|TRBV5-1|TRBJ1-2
CASSLELGNYGYTF
TGCGCCAGCAGCTTGGAACTAGGAAACTATGGCTACACCTTC
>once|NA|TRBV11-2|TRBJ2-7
CASSLDGGLSYEQYF
TGTGCCAGCAGCTTAGATGGGGGCCTCTCCTACGAGCAGTACTTC
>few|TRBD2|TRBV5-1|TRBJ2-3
CASSWGTSGSTDTQYF
TGCGCCAGCAGCTGGGGGACTAGCGGTAGCACAGATACGCAGTATTTT
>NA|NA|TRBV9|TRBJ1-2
CASSAAYGYTF
TGTGCCAGCAGCGCAGCGTATGGCTACACCTTC
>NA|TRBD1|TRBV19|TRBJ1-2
CASSTRDRPNYGYTF
TGTGCCAGTAGTACCCGGGACAGGCCGAACTATGGCTACACCTTC
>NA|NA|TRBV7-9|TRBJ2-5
CASSLSSRAQETQYF
TGTGCCAGCAGCTTAAGTAGCAGGGCTCAAGAGACCCAGTACTTC
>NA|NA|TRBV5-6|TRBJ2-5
CASSLAGLANLETQYF
TGTGCCAGCAGCTTGGCCGGGTTGGCCAACCTAGAGACCCAGTACTTC
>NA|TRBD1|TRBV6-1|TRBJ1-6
CASSERDREGLHF
TGTGCCAGCAGTGAAAGGGACAGGGAAGGCCTCCACTTT
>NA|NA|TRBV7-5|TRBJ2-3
CARSLALSTGNVTDTQYF
TGTGCCAGAAGCTTAGCCCTGTCGACAGGGAATGTGACAGATACGCAGTATTTT
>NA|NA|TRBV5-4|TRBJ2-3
CASSPDLSGDTQYF
TGTGCCAGCAGCCCGGACCTCTCAGGGGATACGCAGTATTTT
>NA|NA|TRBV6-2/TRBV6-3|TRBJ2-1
CASSTNPGVPYNEQFF
TGTGCCAGCAGTACGAATCCAGGGGTCCCCTACAATGAGCAGTTCTTC
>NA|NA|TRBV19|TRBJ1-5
CASSSRVEYQPQHF
TGTGCCAGTAGTAGCAGGGTGGAGTATCAGCCCCAGCATTTT
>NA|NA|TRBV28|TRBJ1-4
CASRGGEEKLFF
TGTGCCAGCAGGGGGGGGGAGGAAAAACTGTTTTTT
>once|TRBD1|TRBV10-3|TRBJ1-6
CAIRGDRGSPLHF
TGTGCCATCAGGGGGGACAGGGGGTCACCCCTCCACTTT
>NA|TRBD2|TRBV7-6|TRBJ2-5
CASSLASGGAGETQYF
TGTGCCAGCAGCTTAGCTAGCGGGGGGGCCGGGGAGACCCAGTACTTC
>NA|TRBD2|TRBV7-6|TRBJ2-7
CASSLGPDMGAGGHEQYF
TGTGCCAGCAGCTTAGGACCAGACATGGGAGCGGGGGGGCACGAGCAGTACTTC
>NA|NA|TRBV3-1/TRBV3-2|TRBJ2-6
CASSQDRRSGANVLTF
TGTGCCAGCAGCCAAGATCGTCGCTCTGGGGCCAACGTCCTGACTTTC
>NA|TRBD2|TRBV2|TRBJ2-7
CASSGPSGRAGNEQYF
TGTGCCAGCAGTGGGCCGAGCGGGAGGGCCGGGAACGAGCAGTACTTC
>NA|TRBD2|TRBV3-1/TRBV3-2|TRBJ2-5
CASSQGSGVTQYF
TGTGCCAGCAGCCAAGGGAGCGGGGTGACCCAGTACTTC
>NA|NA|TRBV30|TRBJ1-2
CAWAHSAGGYTF
TGTGCCTGGGCACATTCTGCGGGTGGCTACACCTTC